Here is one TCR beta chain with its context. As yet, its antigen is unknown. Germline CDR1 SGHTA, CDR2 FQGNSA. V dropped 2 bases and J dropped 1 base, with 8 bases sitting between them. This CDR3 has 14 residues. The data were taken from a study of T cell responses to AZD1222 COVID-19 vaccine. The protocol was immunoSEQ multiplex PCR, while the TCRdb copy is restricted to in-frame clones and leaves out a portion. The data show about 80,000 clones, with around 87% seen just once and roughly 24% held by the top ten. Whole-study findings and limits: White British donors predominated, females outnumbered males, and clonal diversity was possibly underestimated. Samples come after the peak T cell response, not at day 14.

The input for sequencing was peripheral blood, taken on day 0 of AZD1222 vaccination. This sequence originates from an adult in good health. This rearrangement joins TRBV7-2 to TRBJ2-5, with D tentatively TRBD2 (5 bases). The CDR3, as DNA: TGTGCCAGCAGCTTAAACGGGGTCCAAGAGACCCAGTACTTC. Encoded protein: CASSLNGVQETQYF.